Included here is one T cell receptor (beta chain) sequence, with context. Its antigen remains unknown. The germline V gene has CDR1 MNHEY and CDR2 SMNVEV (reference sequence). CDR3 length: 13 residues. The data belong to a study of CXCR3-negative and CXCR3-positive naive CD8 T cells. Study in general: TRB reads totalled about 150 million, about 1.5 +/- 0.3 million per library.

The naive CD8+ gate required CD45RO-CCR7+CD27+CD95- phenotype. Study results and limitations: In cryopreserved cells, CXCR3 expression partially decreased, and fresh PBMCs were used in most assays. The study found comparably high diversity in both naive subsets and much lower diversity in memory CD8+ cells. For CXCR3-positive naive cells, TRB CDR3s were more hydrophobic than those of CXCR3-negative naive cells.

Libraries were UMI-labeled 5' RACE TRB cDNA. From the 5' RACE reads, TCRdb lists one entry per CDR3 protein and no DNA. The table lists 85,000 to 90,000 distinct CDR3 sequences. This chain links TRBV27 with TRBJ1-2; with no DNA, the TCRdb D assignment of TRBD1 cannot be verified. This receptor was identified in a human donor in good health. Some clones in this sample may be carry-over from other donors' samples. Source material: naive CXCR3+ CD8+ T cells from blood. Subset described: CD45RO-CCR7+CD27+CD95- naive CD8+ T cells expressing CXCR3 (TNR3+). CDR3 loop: CASGRTGYGGYTF.